A selection of T cell receptor beta chains follows, all from one sample in a study of beta chain features in type 1 diabetes. Measured with immunoSEQ multiplex PCR; TCRdb has only the in-frame clones, and not every one. This sample has over 650,000 clones, with over 12% found just once. Sample: naive CD4+ T cells from blood. The receptors were gathered from a young man with type 1 diabetes. Each CDR3 is given with its conserved first and last residue. The order of the fields is J gene, V gene, CDR3 protein.

>TRBJ2-1|TRBV4-1
CASSLRGGQIPSGRFF
>TRBJ1-1|TRBV7-2
CASSPRNTEAFF
>TRBJ2-3|TRBV28
CASSLSRDHTQYF
>TRBJ2-7|TRBV4-3
CASSQARLAADEQYF
>TRBJ1-5|TRBV25-1
CASSESGAGRNQPQHF
>TRBJ2-1|TRBV27
CASTEKGFQGVNEQFF
>TRBJ1-2|TRBV12-5
CASVPNRVYDGYTF
>TRBJ2-1|TRBV2
CASSEEGSYNEQFF
>TRBJ2-4|TRBV30
CAWNGPKNIQYF
>TRBJ2-7|TRBV5-4
CASRRAFSSYEQYF
>TRBJ2-7|TRBV30
CAWSVPGSSYEQYF
>TRBJ1-1|TRBV30
CAWRKGLNTEAFF
>TRBJ2-5|TRBV29-1
CSVRQGASETQYF
>TRBJ2-7|TRBV7-9
CASSRPGQGYEQYF
>TRBJ2-3|TRBV7-9
CASSLGGTSRTTDTQYF
>TRBJ1-2|TRBV6-1
CASNTGIGNYGYTF
>TRBJ2-1|TRBV11-1
CASSLALGIGRVSYNEQFF
>TRBJ2-1|TRBV5-1
CASMVVSGGTSSYNEQFF
>TRBJ1-1|TRBV14
CASSPYTGGTEAFF
>TRBJ2-1|TRBV5-1
CASSLGFGNEQFF
>TRBJ2-1|TRBV28
CASSPPVVGGNEQFF
>TRBJ1-1|TRBV25-1
CASSEGQAFTEAFF
>TRBJ1-5|TRBV30
CAWSVDLNQPQHF
>TRBJ1-6|TRBV7-2
CASSPQRGQVTPYNSPLHF
>TRBJ2-1|TRBV7-9
CASSSHTRRSRSYNEQFF
>TRBJ2-1|TRBV7-9
CASSLEGGVTAGRNEQFF
>TRBJ2-3|TRBV9
CASSSTGGTQYF
>TRBJ2-1|TRBV5-1
CASSLEGLGADEQFF
>TRBJ2-3|TRBV28
CATNTDTQYF
>TRBJ2-7|TRBV18
CASSPPAGTGSVYEQYF
>TRBJ1-2|TRBV30
CAWSRASGGYTF
>TRBJ2-7|TRBV5-4
CASRRQSGDEQYF
>TRBJ2-2|TRBV28
CASSLWRWSVLTNTGELFF
>TRBJ1-4|TRBV2
CASSLDTTNEKLFF
>TRBJ2-5|TRBV6-5
CASSYPGLSETQYF
>TRBJ1-5|TRBV30
CAWSVLLNQPQHF
>TRBJ2-3|TRBV25-1
CASSDRGGLDTQYF
>TRBJ1-5|TRBV6-5
CASSYSRDQPQHF
>TRBJ2-7|TRBV29-1
CSVETSTYEQYF
>TRBJ1-3|TRBV2
CASSLIVSGNTIYF
>TRBJ2-1|TRBV7-3
CASSPRLAGRNEQFF
>TRBJ1-1|TRBV5-1
CASSDTRKGNTEAFF
>TRBJ1-6|TRBV29-1
CSVTTGGVNSPLHF
>TRBJ2-3|TRBV4-3
CASSQDKNTQYF
>TRBJ2-3|TRBV7-2
CASSLGNGVKDTQYF
>TRBJ1-2|TRBV2
CASSLGENYGYTF
>TRBJ2-7|TRBV5-1
CASSNSGRGPYEQYF
>TRBJ2-1|TRBV25-1
CASSASGSGEQFF
>TRBJ1-1|TRBV11-2
CASSTTGTGDTEAFF